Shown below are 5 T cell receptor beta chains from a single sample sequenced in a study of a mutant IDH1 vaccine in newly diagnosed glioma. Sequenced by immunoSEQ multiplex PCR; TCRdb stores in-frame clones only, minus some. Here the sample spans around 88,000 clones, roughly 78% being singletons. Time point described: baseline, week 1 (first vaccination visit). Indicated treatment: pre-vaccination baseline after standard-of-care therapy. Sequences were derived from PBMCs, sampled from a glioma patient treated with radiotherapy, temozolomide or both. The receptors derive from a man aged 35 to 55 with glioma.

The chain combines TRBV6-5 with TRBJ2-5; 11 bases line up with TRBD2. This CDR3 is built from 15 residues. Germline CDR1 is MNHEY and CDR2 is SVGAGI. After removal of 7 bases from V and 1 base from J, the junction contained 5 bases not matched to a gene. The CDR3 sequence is CASNVAGGLQETQYF. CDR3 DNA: TGTGCCAGCAATGTAGCGGGAGGGCTCCAAGAGACCCAGTACTTC.

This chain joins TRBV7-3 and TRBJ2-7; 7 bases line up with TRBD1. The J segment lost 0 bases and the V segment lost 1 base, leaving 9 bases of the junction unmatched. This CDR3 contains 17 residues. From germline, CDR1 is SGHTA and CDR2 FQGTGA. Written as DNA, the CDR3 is TGTGCCAGCAGCTTAAAGGCCCCCCGGGACAGCTCCTACGAGCAGTACTTC. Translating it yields CASSLKAPRDSSYEQYF. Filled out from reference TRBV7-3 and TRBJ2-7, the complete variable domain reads GAGVSQTPSNKVTEKGKYVELRCDPISGHTALYWYRQSLGQGPEFLIYFQGTGAADDSGLPNDRFFAVRPEGSVSTLKIQRTERGDSAVYLCASSLKAPRDSSYEQYFGPGTRLTVT.

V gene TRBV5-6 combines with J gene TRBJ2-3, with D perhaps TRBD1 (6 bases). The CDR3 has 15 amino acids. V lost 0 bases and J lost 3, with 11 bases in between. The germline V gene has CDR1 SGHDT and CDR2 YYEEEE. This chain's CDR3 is CASSLAGDGTDTQYF. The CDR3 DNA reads TGTGCCAGCAGCTTGGCAGGGGACGGAACAGATACGCAGTATTTT.

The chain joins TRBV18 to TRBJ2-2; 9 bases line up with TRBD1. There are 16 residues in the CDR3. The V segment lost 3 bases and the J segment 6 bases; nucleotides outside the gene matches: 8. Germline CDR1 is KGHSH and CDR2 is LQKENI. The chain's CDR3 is CASSPLPGQGPGELFF. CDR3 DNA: TGTGCCAGCTCACCGCTTCCGGGACAGGGTCCCGGGGAGCTGTTTTTT.

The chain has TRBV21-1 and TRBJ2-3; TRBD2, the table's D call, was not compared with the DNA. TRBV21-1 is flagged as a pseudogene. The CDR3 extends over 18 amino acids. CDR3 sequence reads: CASSHGLAGVPSTDTQYF. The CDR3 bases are TGTGCCAGCAGTCACGGGCTAGCGGGGGTACCTAGCACAGATACGCAGTATTTT.